The rows below give T cell receptor beta chains drawn from one sample of a study of shared clonotypes between healthy human individuals. Only in-frame clones appear in the TCRdb table, and some are missing; sequencing was by immunoSEQ multiplex PCR. The table shows 2.3 million or so clones, with over 90% occurring only once. Material for sequencing was naive CD4+ T cells from PBMCs. Source of these receptors: a man between 18 and 35 years old in good health. Some clones in this sample may be carry-over from other donors' samples. Each CDR3 is given with its conserved first and last residue. Fields, in order: CDR3 length, V gene, CDR3 protein.

13 TRBV25-1 CASSEGKAYGYTF
13 TRBV2 CASTIGGIYGYTF
14 TRBV29-1 CSVARLAGTDTQYF
17 TRBV28 CASSLYGAPLGTDTQYF
15 TRBV29-1 CSVGGRVGVGYEQYF
15 TRBV30 CAWSVWDRENTEAFF
15 TRBV7-9 CASSSDVPAVQPQHF
15 TRBV19 CASSDPGEGSYGYTF
14 TRBV30 CAWLSGRAPYEQYF
15 TRBV11-3 CASSLGTSGIYEQYF
12 TRBV2 CASSQYQETQYF
15 TRBV5-8 CASSLGDRATGELFF
13 TRBV2 CASSESGSRFQYF
15 TRBV2 CASSDAGARAYEQYF
14 TRBV7-2 CASSLRQRSEEQYF
14 TRBV28 CASSFKVGNQPQHF
13 TRBV28 CASSGTVIGKLFF
15 TRBV27 CASSSADLSYNEQFF
10 TRBV2 CASTRKTQYF
13 TRBV4-2 CASSQVRTDTQFF
17 TRBV15 CATSRDVPGTGSETQYF
14 TRBV7-9 CASSLGTEGDEQFF
17 TRBV9 CASSVGVAEQPYNEQFF
15 TRBV6-5 CASREGLAGVYEQYF
12 TRBV29-1 CSVEAGALSHTF
15 TRBV28 CASSLSGATNEKLFF
13 TRBV5-1 CASSFESAGEQFF
17 TRBV30 CAWRDFGSQKGDQPQHF
15 TRBV15 CAVGQENSGANVLTF
13 TRBV7-2 CASSLVRGIGAFF
14 TRBV27 CASSTLAGEGTQYF
13 TRBV5-4 CASGGQGGPEAFF
15 TRBV2 CASSEILWGNTEAFF
16 TRBV5-4 CASSLAISGTPDTQYF
13 TRBV19 CASSDPTSYEQYF
11 TRBV10-3 CAITDSYEQYF
14 TRBV25-1 CASRGDSRTYEQYF
14 TRBV5-1 CASSLITLQETQYF
16 TRBV6-1 CASSEPTSGRALTQYF
13 TRBV7-9 CASSFRDNTEAFF